A single sample is the source of the 12 T cell receptor beta chains below, sequenced in a study of beta chain features in type 1 diabetes. The isolated RNA, all of it, was reverse transcribed, so expressed TCRB transcripts were what got sequenced. The table came from immunoSEQ multiplex PCR; TCRdb's copy has only in-frame clones and leaves some out. The table has around 240,000 clones, around 65% seen once. The sample was naive CD4+ T cells from blood. The origin of the receptors is a man under 40 in good health.

This clone was observed a handful of times. The chain uses TRBV29-1 and TRBJ1-1; no clear D gene. This CDR3 has 10 amino acids. V dropped 5 bases and J dropped 6 bases, with 7 bases sitting between them. Germline CDR1 and CDR2: SQVTM and ANQGSEA. The CDR3 sequence is CSVMSAEAFF. Here the CDR3 DNA reads TGCAGCGTTATGTCCGCTGAAGCTTTCTTT.

The chain couples TRBV27 to TRBJ2-2; no clear D. The CDR3 sequence is 15 residues long. V gave up 4 bases and J gave up 2 bases, with 11 bases separating them. Germline lookup yields CDR1 MNHEY and CDR2 SMNVEV (reference sequence). CDR3 sequence: CASSSRPTNTGELFF. CDR3 DNA sequence: TGTGCCAGCAGTTCGAGACCCACAAACACCGGGGAGCTGTTTTTT.

CDR3 bases: TGTGCCACCAGCAGAGTAAGCGGGAAAAACATTCAGTACTTC. It yields the protein CATSRVSGKNIQYF. The rearrangement links TRBV15 to TRBJ2-4, with D perhaps matching TRBD2 (6 bases). V gave up 1 base and J gave up 4 bases, with 8 bases separating them. CDR3 size: 14 residues. CDR1 is LNHNV and CDR2 is YYDKDF in the germline V gene (reference sequence).

The sample holds a few counts of this clone. The V call is TRBV29-1, the J call TRBJ2-3, with 7 positions matching TRBD1. Germline loops: CDR1 SQVTM, CDR2 ANQGSEA. The J segment lost 1 base and the V segment lost 6 bases, leaving 10 bases of the junction unmatched. The CDR3 runs 15 residues. CDR3 nucleotide sequence: TGCAGCGTCCCGGGACAGCGGCTAGGCACAGATACGCAGTATTTT. Translated, it gives CSVPGQRLGTDTQYF.

This clone was seen just once. V usage is TRBV14 and J usage is TRBJ2-7; D ambiguous. This CDR3 has 13 residues. Trimming removed 2 bases from V and 2 bases from J, with 7 bases in between. The germline CDR1 and CDR2 sequences are SGHDN and FVKESK. In DNA form, the CDR3 reads TGTGCCAGCAGCCAACGCAATACCTACGAGCAGTACTTC. It encodes CASSQRNTYEQYF.

The chain carries TRBV6-5 and TRBJ1-6; possible D gene TRBD1, 6 bases. This CDR3 has 14 residues. The V end was cut by 7 bases, the J end by 10 bases, with 17 bases between. Looked up from germline, CDR1 is MNHEY and CDR2 is SVGAGI. The CDR3 sequence: CASTSEPGASPLHF. Here the CDR3 DNA reads TGTGCCAGCACCTCTGAGCCAGGGGCCTCACCCCTCCACTTT.

V is TRBV28 and J is TRBJ2-7, with a possible D match to TRBD1 (5 bases). The V and J ends lost 4 bases and 2 bases respectively, with 18 bases between them. The CDR3 has 16 residues. The V gene's germline CDR1 is MDHEN and CDR2 SYDVKM. In nucleotides, the CDR3 is TGTGCCAGCAGTTCACCGACAGCAAATAGGGCCTACGAGCAGTACTTC. Protein: CASSSPTANRAYEQYF.

The chain uses TRBV9 and TRBJ2-5; D is undetermined. V lost 0 bases and J lost 5, with 11 bases in between. CDR1 SGDLS and CDR2 YYNGEE come from the germline V gene. This CDR3 has 14 residues. The CDR3 loop reads CASSVGQVGETQYF. CDR3 bases: TGTGCCAGCAGCGTAGGGCAGGTGGGGGAGACCCAGTACTTC.

V usage is TRBV5-4 and J usage is TRBJ2-3; tentatively, D is TRBD1 (5 bases). Looked up from germline, CDR1 is SGHNT and CDR2 is YYREEE (reference sequence). The CDR3 length is 13 residues. The ends were cut back, 4 bases at V and 3 bases at J, with 9 bases in the middle. This CDR3 reads CASSPRQTDTQYF. In DNA form, the CDR3 reads TGTGCCAGCAGCCCCAGACAGACAGATACGCAGTATTTT. The whole variable domain, remainder taken from reference TRBV5-4 and TRBJ2-3, is ETGVTQSPTHLIKTRGQQVTLRCSSQSGHNTVSWYQQALGQGPQFIFQYYREEENGRGNFPPRFSGLQFPNYSSELNVNALELDDSALYLCASSPRQTDTQYFGPGTRLTVL.

This clone has just one count. The chain is built from TRBV30 and TRBJ2-1; D ambiguous. V was shortened by 5 bases and J by 3 bases, with 14 bases between the two germline ends. This CDR3 has 14 amino acids. Germline CDR1 and CDR2: GTSNPN and SVGIG (reference sequence). The DNA for the CDR3 is TGTGCCTGGGCCCCCGTGGGATACTACAATGAGCAGTTCTTC. Its protein product is CAWAPVGYYNEQFF.

There are a few counts of this clone. The V call is TRBV7-9, the J call TRBJ2-6; TRBD1 might be the D (6 bases). V lost 7 bases and J lost 5, with 12 bases in between. Germline lookup yields CDR1 SEHNR and CDR2 FQNEAQ (reference sequence). The CDR3 extends over 14 amino acids. The CDR3 sequence is CASTLRDRANVLTF. The CDR3 bases are TGTGCCAGCACCCTCCGGGACAGGGCCAACGTCCTGACTTTC.

This clone was seen a few times. V and J are TRBV19 and TRBJ1-4; D call uncertain. The CDR3 length is 13 residues. CDR1 and CDR2 from the germline V gene are LNHDA and SQIVND (reference sequence). Trimming shortened V by 8 bases and J by 2 bases, and 9 bases separated the two germline ends. This CDR3 is CASSTYTNEKLFF. CDR3 sequence (DNA): TGTGCCAGTTCGACATATACTAATGAAAAACTGTTTTTT.